This T cell receptor beta chain derives from a study of T cells in Graves' hyperthyroidism and ophthalmopathy. What was amplified from RNA transcripts were TCR beta CDR3 regions. A first-round RT-PCR of the TCR CDR3 used the HTBI primer set. MiXCR, run by TCRdb on the multiplex PCR reads, gives a single entry per CDR3 protein. The data show some 600,000 distinct CDR3 sequences, just over 45% seen once. As for this clonotype: The target antigen is unknown.

Findings and caveats of the study: The majority of expanded thyroid clonotypes above 0.001 also appeared in blood.

Sequencing input: peripheral blood or thyroid tissue (not recorded which). This receptor was obtained from a woman aged 18-29 years with Graves' hyperthyroidism.

The CDR3 coding sequence is TGCAGCGTTACAGGAAATACTAACTATGGCTACACCTTC. This codes for CSVTGNTNYGYTF. V and J are TRBV29-1 and TRBJ1-2; D possibly corresponds to TRBD1 (5 bases). With 5 bases removed from V and 0 bases from J, the gap between germline ends came to 10 bases. CDR3 length equals 13 residues. Per the germline V gene, CDR1 is SQVTM and CDR2 is ANQGSEA.